This TCR beta chain was documented in a study of OX40 agonist ivuxolimab in advanced cancers. Study-level results: Expanded clones tended on average to be more numerous among CD8+ T cells than CD4+.

V lost 4 bases, J lost 0 bases, and 13 bases lay in between. The CDR3 is made up of 15 amino acids. The germline gives CDR1 MNHEY, CDR2 SMNVEV (reference sequence). Regarding this clone: What it recognizes is unknown.

Sequencing used immunoSEQ multiplex PCR; TCRdb keeps in-frame clones, though not all of them. The sample has about 93,000 clones, approximately 94% seen once; the top ten hold around 2.8%. The chain employs TRBV27 and TRBJ2-7; weak D call: TRBD1 (5 bases). The material sequenced was CD4+ or CD8+ T cells sorted from blood, taken in a trial of the OX40 agonist ivuxolimab. The clonotype was recovered from an adult with an advanced solid tumor such as melanoma, head and neck, liver or kidney cancer. The CDR3 nucleotides read TGTGCCAGCAGTTGGTCCGGACAAAGCTCCTACGAGCAGTACTTC. This gives the protein CASSWSGQSSYEQYF.